Sequencing of this T cell receptor beta chain was carried out in a study of PD-L1 blockade in urothelial cancer. The method was immunoSEQ multiplex PCR; TCRdb's version includes in-frame clones alone and lacks a portion of them. Here the sample spans 80,000 to 100,000 clones, 82% being singletons. The length of the CDR3 is 13 residues. Trimming took 7 bases from V and 5 from J; bases not matched to a gene: 6. Germline CDR1 reads SGHTS; CDR2 reads YDEGEE. Sequences were derived from PBMCs, sampled around atezolizumab (anti-PD-L1) treatment. The gene calls are TRBV5-8 and TRBJ2-3, with 8 positions matching TRBD1. This TCR was recovered from a man between 65 and 80 years old with urothelial cancer. The CDR3 protein is CASADRERDTQYF. The CDR3 DNA sequence: TGTGCCAGCGCGGACAGGGAGCGAGATACGCAGTATTTT. The variable domain in full, completed from reference TRBV5-8 and TRBJ2-3, reads EAGVTQSPTHLIKTRGQQATLRCSPISGHTSVYWYQQALGLGLQFLLWYDEGEERNRGNFPPRFSGRQFPNYSSELNVNALELEDSALYLCASADRERDTQYFGPGTRLTVL.